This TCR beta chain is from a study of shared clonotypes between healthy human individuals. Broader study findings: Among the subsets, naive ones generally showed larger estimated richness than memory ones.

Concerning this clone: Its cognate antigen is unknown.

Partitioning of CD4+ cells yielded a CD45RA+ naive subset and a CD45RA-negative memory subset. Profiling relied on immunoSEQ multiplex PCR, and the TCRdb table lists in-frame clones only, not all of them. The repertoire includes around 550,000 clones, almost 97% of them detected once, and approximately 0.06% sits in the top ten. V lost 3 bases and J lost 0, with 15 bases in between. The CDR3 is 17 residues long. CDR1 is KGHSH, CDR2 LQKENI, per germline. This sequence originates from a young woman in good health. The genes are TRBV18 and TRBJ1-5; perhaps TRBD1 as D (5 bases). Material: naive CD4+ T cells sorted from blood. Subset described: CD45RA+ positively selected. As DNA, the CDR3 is TGTGCCAGCTCACCGACAGCTGATTCCTATAGCAATCAGCCCCAGCATTTT. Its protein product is CASSPTADSYSNQPQHF.